These 30 T cell receptor beta chains came from one sample sequenced in a study of vaccination and CD4 T cells after COVID-19. The antigens these receptors bind are not known. Sequencing of cultured CD4+ T cell DNA used the Oncomine TCR Beta short-read assay. TCRdb ran MiXCR on the PCR reads and lists one entry per CDR3 protein. This sample has more than 20,000 distinct CDR3 sequences; about 40% occur once, and the top ten carry over 4%. Described time point: late sampling 161 to 241 days after vaccination in a few convalescent patients. Treatment given: roughly ten-day PBMC culture with coronavirus spike peptide pools or control peptides (ViraFEST assay). The sequencing used CD4+ T cells from blood, cultured in vitro, collected about 7 months after SARS-CoV-2 vaccination. Source of these receptors: a human donor who had recovered from COVID-19.

This rearrangement joins TRBV7-9 to TRBJ1-2; D ambiguous. The CDR3 extends over 13 amino acids. Trimming removed 5 bases at V and 4 bases at J, with 11 bases between. CDR1 is SEHNR and CDR2 is FQNEAQ in the germline V gene (reference sequence). Here the CDR3 reads CASSPFQRYGYTF. In nucleotides, the CDR3 is TGTGCCAGCAGCCCTTTCCAACGCTATGGCTACACCTTC.

This clonotype was seen a few times. The rearrangement joins TRBV7-2 to TRBJ1-2, with TRBD1 matching over 12 bases. The V gene's germline CDR1 is SGHTA and CDR2 FQGNSA. With V trimmed by 4 bases and J by 8 bases, 11 bases remained unmatched. The CDR3 runs to 16 residues. Written as DNA, the CDR3 is TGTGCCAGCAGCTCCGGGTTGGGACAGGGGGCCGGAGGCTACACCTTC. Translated: CASSSGLGQGAGGYTF.

This clonotype was seen only once. The chain carries TRBV18 and TRBJ2-7; 8 bases align to TRBD2. V was clipped by 0 bases and J by 6 bases; unmatched bases: 13. CDR3 length equals 17 residues. Germline values: CDR1 KGHSH, CDR2 LQKENI. In nucleotides, the CDR3 is TGTGCCAGCTCACCACCTCTTGGCAGTAGCGGGATCTCCGAGCAGTACTTC. It yields the protein CASSPPLGSSGISEQYF. The variable domain in full, completed from reference TRBV18 and TRBJ2-7, reads NAGVMQNPRHLVRRRGQEARLRCSPMKGHSHVYWYRQLPEEGLKFMVYLQKENIIDESGMPKERFSAEFPKEGPSILRIQQVVRGDSAAYFCASSPPLGSSGISEQYFGPGTRLTVT.

The chain joins TRBV5-4 to TRBJ1-1; D remains ambiguous. CDR3 length: 15 amino acids. Germline V CDR1 and CDR2: SGHNT, YYREEE (reference sequence). Trimming pared 4 bases from V and 0 bases from J, leaving 13 bases between. The CDR3 nucleotides are TGTGCCAGCAGCCATCTGGGGATCATGAACACTGAAGCTTTCTTT. Residues: CASSHLGIMNTEAFF. The full variable domain, with the rest looked up from reference TRBV5-4 and TRBJ1-1, is ETGVTQSPTHLIKTRGQQVTLRCSSQSGHNTVSWYQQALGQGPQFIFQYYREEENGRGNFPPRFSGLQFPNYSSELNVNALELDDSALYLCASSHLGIMNTEAFFGQGTRLTVV.

This clonotype was found a few times. The CDR3 is CASSYSIGGRETQYF. The CDR3 coding sequence is TGTGCCAGCAGTTACTCGATTGGGGGGAGGGAGACCCAGTACTTC. This chain uses TRBV6-5 with TRBJ2-5, with D perhaps matching TRBD2 (6 bases). V gave up 0 bases and J gave up 5 bases, with 13 bases separating them. The CDR3 runs to 15 residues. The germline V gene encodes CDR1 MNHEY and CDR2 SVGAGI.

The J gene is TRBJ2-5, the V gene TRBV5-8; TRBD1 aligns across 8 bases. The CDR3 runs to 15 residues. V lost 4 bases, J lost 0 bases, and 5 bases stayed unmatched. Germline V gene sequence: CDR1 SGHTS, CDR2 YDEGEE. The CDR3 spells CASSPDRANQETQYF. Written as DNA, the CDR3 is TGTGCCAGCAGCCCGGACAGGGCGAACCAAGAGACCCAGTACTTC.

The rearrangement links TRBV7-3 to TRBJ2-5; D might be TRBD1 (5 bases). Trimming shortened V by 6 bases and J by 6 bases, and 11 bases separated the two germline ends. This CDR3 contains 12 residues. Germline V gene sequence: CDR1 SGHTA, CDR2 FQGTGA. Here the CDR3 reads CASSSWGKTQYF. The DNA for the CDR3 is TGTGCCAGCAGTTCCTGGGGCAAGACCCAGTACTTC.

The chain carries TRBV20-1 and TRBJ2-1; 9 positions match TRBD1. Germline trimming cut 1 base from V and 6 bases from J; bases unmatched to any gene: 1. The CDR3 runs 13 residues. Germline V CDR1 and CDR2: DFQATT, SNEGSKA (reference sequence). CDR3 amino acids: CSARGQGGNEQFF. CDR3 bases: TGCAGTGCTAGAGGACAGGGGGGCAATGAGCAGTTCTTC.

This clonotype was seen a few times. The chain couples TRBV20-1 to TRBJ2-3; TRBD2 agrees at 8 bases. CDR1 is DFQATT and CDR2 is SNEGSKA in the germline V gene (reference sequence). With 5 bases clipped from V and 4 bases from J, the junction kept 14 bases outside the gene matches. The CDR3 length is 16 residues. DNA of the CDR3: TGCAGTGCTGACGGGAGGGGTCGGGGTGGCGCAGATACGCAGTATTTT. Its translation: CSADGRGRGGADTQYF.

This clonotype has a handful of counts. The chain uses TRBV29-1 and TRBJ1-2; D is unclear. Germline V CDR1 and CDR2: SQVTM, ANQGSEA. The CDR3 has 11 amino acids. Between the trimmed V and J ends, which lost 3 bases and 8 bases, there was a span of 10 bases. CDR3 region: CSVERLLGYTF. In nucleotides, the CDR3 is TGCAGCGTTGAGCGACTGCTGGGCTACACCTTC.

By share, this clonotype counts as medium-sized. The chain employs TRBV24-1 and TRBJ2-5; 12 positions agree with TRBD2. CDR1 is KGHDR and CDR2 is SFDVKD in the germline V gene. J gave up 9 bases and V 2 bases, and 9 bases lay outside the gene matches. The CDR3 totals 16 residues. DNA for the CDR3: TGTGCCACCAGTGATTCCGGGACTAGCGGGTCCCAAGCCCAGTACTTC. Amino acid sequence: CATSDSGTSGSQAQYF.

The table lists this clonotype with a few counts. The chain couples TRBV20-1 to TRBJ1-2, with TRBD1 as a possible D gene (5 bases). The ends were cut back, 6 bases at V and 4 bases at J, with 9 bases in the middle. CDR3 length equals 11 residues. Germline values: CDR1 DFQATT, CDR2 SNEGSKA (reference sequence). For the CDR3, the DNA is TGCAGTGCGACAGATGGCTATGGCTACACCTTC. Translated: CSATDGYGYTF.

This clonotype was counted a few times. This sequence joins TRBV10-3 and TRBJ2-1; 13 nucleotides line up with TRBD2. This CDR3 has 13 residues. Germline CDR1 and CDR2: ENHRY and SYGVKD. V lost 8 bases to trimming and J lost 6 bases; unmatched junction nucleotides: 1. The CDR3 loop reads CAIGTSGTNEQFF. In DNA form, the CDR3 reads TGTGCCATCGGGACTAGCGGGACCAATGAGCAGTTCTTC.

This clonotype turned up a few times. V gene TRBV7-6 combines with J gene TRBJ2-7; TRBD1 matches 7 bases. This CDR3 spans 13 amino acids. J was trimmed by 5 bases and V by 1 base; bases with no gene match: 2. Per germline, CDR1 SGHVS and CDR2 FNYEAQ. The CDR3 DNA sequence: TGTGCCAGCAGCTTAGGTCAGGGGGACGAGCAGTACTTC. Protein: CASSLGQGDEQYF.

This clonotype was seen just once. The J gene is TRBJ2-1, the V gene TRBV20-1; D is unresolved. The ends were cut back, 0 bases at V and 0 bases at J, with 12 bases in the middle. Per germline, CDR1 DFQATT and CDR2 SNEGSKA (reference sequence). The CDR3 covers 16 residues. CDR3 DNA sequence: TGCAGTGCTAGAGATCCTCAGACCAGCTCCTACAATGAGCAGTTCTTC. Protein sequence: CSARDPQTSSYNEQFF.

The chain is built from TRBV11-2 and TRBJ2-7; D ambiguous. Germline V gene lookup returns CDR1 SGHAT and CDR2 FQNNGV. The CDR3 is 15 amino acids. The V and J ends lost 0 bases and 3 bases respectively, with 12 bases between them. The CDR3, as DNA: TGTGCCAGCAGCTTAGATGTAGAGGTTGGCTACGAGCAGTACTTC. Its protein product is CASSLDVEVGYEQYF.

There are a few counts of this clonotype. This chain links TRBV10-3 with TRBJ2-7, with a possible D match to TRBD1 (6 bases). Trimming removed 3 bases from V and 3 bases from J, with 12 bases in between. The CDR3 contains 14 residues. CDR1 is ENHRY, CDR2 SYGVKD, per germline. The CDR3 region has the DNA TGTGCCATCAGTGACTACAGGGTAAGCTACGAGCAGTACTTC. It specifies CAISDYRVSYEQYF.

This clonotype was seen a single time. The chain is built from TRBV5-1 and TRBJ1-6; D is undetermined. Germline values: CDR1 SGHRS, CDR2 YFSETQ. V lost 0 bases to trimming and J lost 10 bases, with 11 bases between them. The CDR3 consists of 14 residues. DNA of the CDR3: TGCGCCAGCAGCTTGGTAGGGTACGGCTCACCCCTCCACTTT. This gives the protein CASSLVGYGSPLHF.

This chain links TRBV7-9 with TRBJ2-7; D might be TRBD2 (5 bases). V shed 4 bases and J shed 3 bases, with 10 bases lying between them. This CDR3 has 13 amino acids. Germline V gives CDR1 SEHNR, CDR2 FQNEAQ (reference sequence). CDR3 nucleotide sequence: TGTGCCAGCAGCTCTCTAGCCCTCTACGAGCAGTACTTC. It codes for CASSSLALYEQYF.

The chain is built from TRBV2 and TRBJ2-1; TRBD1 matches at 8 bases. The CDR3 consists of 14 residues. Germline-derived CDR1 and CDR2 are SNHLY and FYNNEI. The trim removed 5 bases at V and 2 bases at J, leaving 2 bases unmatched. CDR3 nucleotides: TGTGCCAGCAGTCCGGACAGGGCCTACAATGAGCAGTTCTTC. Its translation: CASSPDRAYNEQFF.

The rearrangement joins TRBV7-8 to TRBJ2-1; 8 bases agree with TRBD2. V was pared by 5 bases and J by 0 bases, with 12 bases of the junction left unmatched. Germline-derived CDR1 and CDR2 are SGHVS and FQNEAQ. The length of the CDR3 is 18 residues. The CDR3 DNA sequence: TGTGCCAGCAGCCCCGATTACGGGAGGGCCCGCTCCTACAATGAGCAGTTCTTC. Encoded protein: CASSPDYGRARSYNEQFF.

This clonotype is classed as medium-sized. The V call is TRBV27, the J call TRBJ1-6; 8 bases line up with TRBD1. In germline, CDR1 is MNHEY, CDR2 SMNVEV (reference sequence). This CDR3 comprises 12 residues. After removal of 8 bases from V and 9 bases from J, the junction contained 3 bases not matched to a gene. CDR3 nucleotide sequence: TGTGCCAGCGGACAGGGTTTTTCACCCCTCCACTTT. Amino acids: CASGQGFSPLHF.

This clonotype turned up a few times. The chain links TRBV6-2 or TRBV6-3 to TRBJ2-7; no clear D. CDR3 length: 13 residues. Trimming stripped 11 bases from V and 2 bases from J, with 16 bases between. From germline, CDR1 is MNHEY and CDR2 SVGEGT. The CDR3 coding sequence is TGTGCCGCCCATAGCCATGGAACCTACGAGCAGTACTTC. This encodes CAAHSHGTYEQYF.

This clonotype appeared a few times. The chain uses TRBV6-5 and TRBJ2-1, with D possibly TRBD2 on 5 matching bases. V shed 3 bases and J shed 2 bases, with 11 bases lying between them. Germline V gene sequence: CDR1 MNHEY, CDR2 SVGAGI. This CDR3 comprises 15 residues. CDR3 nucleotides: TGTGCCAGCAGTTATTCGCTAGCCCCCTACAATGAGCAGTTCTTC. Encoded protein: CASSYSLAPYNEQFF.

In its sample, this clonotype was seen once. The V and J genes are TRBV7-2 and TRBJ2-1; 7 positions agree with TRBD2. The CDR3 covers 12 residues. The germline gives CDR1 SGHTA, CDR2 FQGNSA. V was pared by 2 bases and J by 14 bases, with 6 bases of the junction left unmatched. CDR3 sequence: CASSLLAGAKFF. The DNA of the CDR3 is TGTGCCAGCAGCTTACTCGCGGGAGCAAAGTTCTTC.

The chain links TRBV6-1 to TRBJ2-5; tentatively, D is TRBD1 or TRBD2 (5 bases each). CDR1 is MNHNS, CDR2 SASEGT, per germline. The CDR3 is 13 residues long. Between the trimmed V and J ends, which lost 3 bases and 6 bases, there was a span of 11 bases. The CDR3 nucleotides read TGTGCCAGCAGTGATGGGACCGGCCAGACCCAGTACTTC. It specifies CASSDGTGQTQYF.

A few counts support this clonotype. V is TRBV7-2 and J is TRBJ1-1, with 10 positions matching TRBD1. The germline CDR1 and CDR2 sequences are SGHTA and FQGNSA. The CDR3 spans 13 residues. The junction had 0 bases not matched to a gene; V was cut back by 4 bases and J by 4 bases. CDR3 sequence: CASSWTGGTEAFF. In DNA, the CDR3 is TGTGCCAGCAGCTGGACAGGGGGCACTGAAGCTTTCTTT.

The sample holds a few counts of this clonotype. The chain employs TRBV7-9 and TRBJ2-5; D not resolved. Looked up from germline, CDR1 is SEHNR and CDR2 is FQNEAQ (reference sequence). This CDR3 region has 13 residues. The V and J ends lost 3 bases and 2 bases respectively, with 7 bases between them. The CDR3 reads CASSFSPQETQYF. The CDR3 region has the DNA TGTGCCAGCAGCTTCAGCCCTCAAGAGACCCAGTACTTC.

This chain connects TRBV6-2 or TRBV6-3 to TRBJ1-1; no clear D. The CDR3 is 12 amino acids. Looked up from germline, CDR1 is MNHEY and CDR2 is SVGEGT. V lost 6 bases and J 7 bases, leaving 12 bases between the germline ends. CDR3: CASSNRRNEAFF. The CDR3 nucleotides read TGTGCCAGCAGCAACCGGCGGAATGAAGCTTTCTTT.

Only one count was recorded for this clonotype. The chain uses TRBV6-1 and TRBJ2-1; 9 positions match TRBD2. Per the germline V gene, CDR1 is MNHNS and CDR2 is SASEGT. The V segment lost 5 bases and the J segment 5 bases; nucleotides outside the gene matches: 16. The CDR3 is 18 amino acids. CDR3 bases: TGTGCCAGCAGTCCCTACAGCCTTAGCGGGAGCTTCCACAATGAGCAGTTCTTC. Its protein product is CASSPYSLSGSFHNEQFF.